Included here is one TCR beta chain sequence, with context. These data originate in a study of blood T cell repertoires in COVID-19. About the study: From the United States, Italy and Spain came samples of acute and convalescent COVID-19. T cells, B-cell-depleted T cells, or PBMCs provided the cDNA or gDNA that served as material.

The V gene end was trimmed by 2 bases and the J gene end by 7 bases; junction bases not matched to a gene: 17. This CDR3 contains 18 residues. From germline, CDR1 is SGHRS and CDR2 YFSETQ. Per the authors' pipeline: Reference gene primer amplification in the assay estimated nucleated cell counts. Here immunoSEQ multiplex PCR was the method, and the copy in TCRdb shows in-frame clones only, minus some. Clone size and V and J calls were adopted from that table, with D and trimming inferred from the DNA. The data contain approximately 280,000 clones, roughly 85% of them singletons. This chain joins TRBV5-1 and TRBJ1-1; 10 bases are shared with TRBD1. The TCR originated in a man aged 45-65 years with active or convalescent COVID-19. The sequenced material came from peripheral blood. In DNA form, the CDR3 reads TGCGCCAGCAGCTTACGTGACAGGGGGCCCTCGACGGTCGGTGAAGCTTTCTTT. The encoded protein is CASSLRDRGPSTVGEAFF. Supplemented by reference TRBV5-1 and TRBJ1-1, the full variable domain reads KAGVTQTPRYLIKTRGQQVTLSCSPISGHRSVSWYQQTPGQGLQFLFEYFSETQRNKGNFPGRFSGRQFSNSRSEMNVSTLELGDSALYLCASSLRDRGPSTVGEAFFGQGTRLTVV.